A selection of T cell receptor beta chains follows, all from one sample in a study of tumor-infiltrating lymphocytes in oesophageal squamous cell carcinoma. One entry per CDR3 protein, called by TCRdb with MiXCR from the PCR reads. This sample carries 3,500 to 4,500 distinct CDR3 sequences, 11% to 15% of them seen once, and the ten largest clones take roughly a fifth. Sequencing used esophageal tumor tissue. The receptors shown here come from a male donor with esophageal squamous cell carcinoma. Both conserved end residues are part of each CDR3. D genes are given only for firm matches. Some rows have no size entry. The others give once, few or many, or a class for an expanded clone.

J | D | V | size | CDR3 | DNA
TRBJ2-7 | NA | TRBV10-2 | NA | CASSFPDLYEQYF | TGCGCCAGCAGTTTCCCGGACCTCTACGAGCAGTACTTC
TRBJ2-1 | TRBD2 | TRBV5-1 | many | CASSLAAGGLYNEQFF | TGCGCCAGCAGCTTGGCCGCGGGGGGCCTTTACAATGAGCAGTTCTTC
TRBJ2-4 | TRBD1 | TRBV10-2 | NA | CTRGTSNQPQHF | TGCACCAGGGGGACATCCAATCAGCCCCAGCATTTC
TRBJ1-1 | NA | TRBV12-3/TRBV12-4 | medium-sized | CASSLSSVGTEAFF | TGTGCCAGCAGTTTATCGTCGGTCGGCACTGAAGCTTTCTTT
TRBJ2-2 | NA | TRBV12-3/TRBV12-4 | many | CAITRAGNTGELFF | TGTGCCATCACGCGGGCAGGCAACACCGGGGAGCTGTTTTTT
TRBJ2-7 | NA | TRBV14 | many | CASSQDRSYEQYF | TGTGCCAGCAGCCAAGACAGATCCTACGAGCAGTACTTC
TRBJ2-3 | NA | TRBV6-4 | medium-sized | CASSEDGGSTDTQYF | TGTGCCAGCAGTGAGGACGGGGGAAGCACAGATACGCAGTATTTT
TRBJ1-5 | NA | TRBV7-6 | medium-sized | CASSFDDPSRFENQPQHF | TGTGCCAGCAGCTTCGACGACCCCTCTCGGTTTGAGAATCAGCCCCAGCATTTT
TRBJ1-1 | NA | TRBV10-2 | many | CASMYVGGEAEAFF | TGCGCCAGCATGTACGTGGGGGGGGAAGCTGAAGCTTTCTTT
TRBJ1-2 | TRBD1 | TRBV5-1 | many | CASSLGQGDYGYTF | TGCGCCAGCAGCTTGGGACAGGGGGACTATGGCTACACCTTC
TRBJ1-2 | TRBD1 | TRBV20-1 | NA | CSARDTRGGPTGLRGYTF | TGCAGTGCTAGAGACACCAGGGGAGGACCGACAGGGTTGAGAGGCTACACCTTC
TRBJ2-1 | NA | TRBV7-2 | large | CASSLGSYNEQFF | TGTGCCAGCAGCTTGGGGAGCTACAATGAGCAGTTCTTC
TRBJ2-1 | TRBD1 | TRBV10-3 | many | CAISEPRGGGTGGNEQFF | TGTGCCATCAGTGAGCCGAGAGGGGGTGGGACAGGAGGGAATGAGCAGTTCTTC
TRBJ1-3 | NA | TRBV18 | NA | CASSPGSGRSGNTIYF | TGTGCCAGCTCACCAGGGTCAGGCCGCTCTGGAAACACCATATATTTT
TRBJ2-5 | TRBD2 | TRBV11-2 | many | CASSPLRAGGSETQYF | TGTGCCAGCAGCCCACTGCGGGCGGGGGGCTCAGAGACCCAGTACTTC
TRBJ2-2 | NA | TRBV7-3 | medium-sized | CASSHQGTGELFF | TGTGCCAGCAGCCACCAGGGAACCGGGGAGCTGTTTTTT
TRBJ1-1 | TRBD1 | TRBV10-2 | medium-sized | CASSESRQGATEAFF | TGCGCCAGCAGTGAGTCGAGGCAGGGGGCCACTGAAGCTTTCTTT
TRBJ1-1 | NA | TRBV5-6 | medium-sized | CASSYRPGRGNTEAFF | TGTGCCAGCAGCTACCGACCAGGAAGGGGGAACACTGAAGCTTTCTTT
TRBJ1-1 | NA | TRBV6-1 | many | CASSWTENTEAFF | TGTGCCAGCAGTTGGACAGAGAACACTGAAGCTTTCTTT
TRBJ2-7 | TRBD2 | TRBV5-8 | many | CASSYSGGYEQYF | TGTGCCAGCAGCTATAGCGGGGGGTACGAGCAGTACTTC
TRBJ2-2 | NA | TRBV4-2 | many | CASSLSAGELFF | TGTGCCAGCAGCTTATCCGCCGGGGAGCTGTTTTTT
TRBJ1-5 | NA | TRBV7-6 | medium-sized | CASSLQYSNQPQHF | TGTGCCAGCAGCTTGCAGTATAGCAATCAGCCCCAGCATTTT